The 28 T cell receptor beta chains in this list originate from one sample, sequenced in a study of persistence of HIV-infected CD4 T cells. Overlapping HIV-1 Gag 15-mer peptides at 0.8 to 1 ug per peptide per mL were used. CD40L-negative CD69-negative CD45RO-high memory CD4+ T cells were sorted as populations depleted of antigen-responding cells. The antigens for these receptors are not known. The immunoSEQ assay was version 4, run in survey mode. The assay was immunoSEQ multiplex PCR, and TCRdb's table has in-frame clones only and misses some. The sample lists around 42,000 clones, around three quarters seen once, with 11% to 15% in the top ten. The source was CD4+ T cells sorted from PBMCs after approximately 20-hour stimulation, collected from a patient who received antiretroviral therapy. All receptors come from an adult man with HIV who was CMV-seropositive.

The chain carries TRBV5-1 and TRBJ1-2, with 7 bases lining up with TRBD1. The CDR3 is made up of 12 amino acids. J was trimmed by 8 bases and V by 2 bases; bases with no gene match: 3. Germline assignment: CDR1 SGHRS and CDR2 YFSETQ. This CDR3 reads CASSFTGVGYTF. As DNA, the CDR3 is TGCGCCAGCAGCTTTACAGGGGTAGGCTACACCTTC.

The chain carries TRBV19 and TRBJ2-7; unclear D gene. Deletions cut 1 base from V and 0 bases from J, with 7 bases between. Germline assignment: CDR1 LNHDA and CDR2 SQIVND (reference sequence). The CDR3 is made up of 14 amino acids. The CDR3 reads CASSIGASSYEQYF. DNA for the CDR3: TGTGCCAGTAGTATAGGGGCGAGCTCCTACGAGCAGTACTTC.

The rearrangement uses TRBV6-5 and TRBJ1-6; D gene ambiguous. CDR3 length: 13 amino acids. V was shortened by 8 bases and J by 9 bases, with 14 bases between the two germline ends. Germline loops: CDR1 MNHEY, CDR2 SVGAGI. The CDR3 spells CASVPDGVSPLHF. CDR3 DNA: TGTGCCAGCGTACCGGACGGGGTTTCACCCCTCCACTTT.

The CDR3 DNA reads TGTGCCTGGAGGCTTTCGGACAGGGGACGGAACACTGAAGCTTTCTTT. Translating gives CAWRLSDRGRNTEAFF. The V and J genes are TRBV30 and TRBJ1-1; TRBD1 agrees at 9 bases. J gave up 1 base and V 3 bases, and 9 bases lay outside the gene matches. This CDR3 contains 16 residues. The germline gives CDR1 GTSNPN, CDR2 SVGIG (reference sequence).

The J gene is TRBJ1-2, the V gene TRBV20-1; D remains ambiguous. This CDR3 contains 12 residues. Germline assignment: CDR1 DFQATT and CDR2 SNEGSKA (reference sequence). V dropped 3 bases and J dropped 2 bases, with 7 bases sitting between them. CDR3 amino acids: CSASPLNYGYTF. The CDR3 nucleotides are TGCAGTGCTAGTCCGCTCAACTATGGCTACACCTTC.

The genes are TRBV5-5 and TRBJ1-1, with unresolved D. CDR1 and CDR2 from the germline V gene are SGHKS and YYEKEE (reference sequence). The CDR3 is 13 amino acids. V was trimmed by 4 bases and J by 4 bases, leaving 11 bases between them. Here the CDR3 DNA reads TGTGCCAGCAGCCCTACACCATTCACTGAAGCTTTCTTT. Its protein product is CASSPTPFTEAFF.

The J gene is TRBJ2-5, the V gene TRBV11-1; the D gene is possibly TRBD2 (6 bases). CDR1 is SGHAT and CDR2 is FQDESV in the germline V gene (reference sequence). V lost 4 bases and J 3 bases, leaving 18 bases between the germline ends. This CDR3 region has 16 residues. The CDR3 bases are TGTGCCAGCAGCTCCGGGACTGCTATCTGGGAAGAGACCCAGTACTTC. Its protein is CASSSGTAIWEETQYF. Based on the CDR3 plus reference TRBV11-1 and TRBJ2-5, the full variable domain is EAEVAQSPRYKITEKSQAVAFWCDPISGHATLYWYRQILGQGPELLVQFQDESVVDDSQLPKDRFSAERLKGVDSTLKIQPAELGDSAMYLCASSSGTAIWEETQYFGPGTRLLVL.

This chain uses TRBV7-8 with TRBJ1-2; no definite D call. Per germline, CDR1 SGHVS and CDR2 FQNEAQ. The CDR3 runs 13 residues. V lost 4 bases, J lost 8 bases, and 14 bases lay in between. This CDR3 reads CASSSDLGWGYTF. CDR3 sequence (DNA): TGTGCCAGCAGCTCAGATTTGGGTTGGGGCTACACCTTC.

The chain carries TRBV30 and TRBJ2-7; no reliable D call. Per the germline V gene, CDR1 is GTSNPN and CDR2 is SVGIG (reference sequence). This CDR3 contains 13 residues. V lost 2 bases and J lost 0, with 8 bases in between. The CDR3 sequence is CAWSPGRSYEQYF. The CDR3 DNA is TGTGCCTGGAGTCCGGGCCGCTCCTACGAGCAGTACTTC.

V and J are TRBV7-9 and TRBJ2-1; 8 bases match TRBD2. V lost 11 bases and J lost 8; bases outside the gene matches: 11. The CDR3 totals 13 residues. CDR1 is SEHNR, CDR2 FQNEAQ, per germline (reference sequence). CDR3 coding DNA: TGTGCCTTGGACGGGGGGGCTGTCGATGAGCAGTTCTTC. Its protein is CALDGGAVDEQFF.

The V and J genes are TRBV6-2 or TRBV6-3 and TRBJ2-3; 10 positions agree with TRBD2. The V gene end was trimmed by 4 bases and the J gene end by 2 bases; junction bases not matched to a gene: 6. There are 16 residues in the CDR3. The germline V gene encodes CDR1 MNHEY and CDR2 SVGEGT. The CDR3 region is CASSFTLAGVTDTQYF. CDR3 in DNA: TGTGCCAGCAGTTTCACCCTAGCGGGAGTCACAGATACGCAGTATTTT.

The rearrangement joins TRBV10-3 to TRBJ2-2, with TRBD2 matching 8 bases. The V gene end was trimmed by 6 bases and the J gene end by 5 bases; junction bases not matched to a gene: 8. CDR1 is ENHRY and CDR2 is SYGVKD in the germline V gene. The CDR3 sequence is 15 residues long. CDR3 bases: TGTGCCATCAGCCAGGTAGCGGGACAAACCGGGGAGCTGTTTTTT. It yields the protein CAISQVAGQTGELFF.

The genes are TRBV18 and TRBJ1-1; D perhaps matches TRBD1 (6 bases). There are 14 residues in the CDR3. Germline CDR1 and CDR2: KGHSH and LQKENI. The V end was cut by 4 bases, the J end by 4 bases, with 13 bases between. CDR3 in DNA: TGTGCCAGCTCACTGGACAGTGGAATCACTGAAGCTTTCTTT. Encoded protein: CASSLDSGITEAFF.

V gene TRBV20-1 combines with J gene TRBJ1-2, with D maybe TRBD1 (6 bases). The CDR3 is made up of 14 amino acids. The germline gives CDR1 DFQATT, CDR2 SNEGSKA (reference sequence). The V gene lost 3 bases and the J gene lost 4 bases, with 15 bases spanning the gap. The CDR3 is CSASLGGVSYGYTF. The CDR3 nucleotides read TGCAGTGCTAGTCTCGGGGGCGTCAGCTATGGCTACACCTTC.

This clone was found once. The chain has TRBV9 and TRBJ1-2; 8 bases agree with TRBD1. V lost 3 bases and J lost 6; bases outside the gene matches: 7. CDR3 length: 14 residues. Germline CDR1 and CDR2: SGDLS and YYNGEE. The CDR3, as DNA: TGTGCCAGCAGCGCGGCAGGGGGCAAAGATGGCTACACCTTC. Translated, it gives CASSAAGGKDGYTF.

The chain employs TRBV30 and TRBJ1-6, with a possible D match to TRBD1 (6 bases). CDR1 and CDR2 (germline): GTSNPN, SVGIG (reference sequence). Trimming removed 7 bases from V and 2 bases from J, with 18 bases in between. This CDR3 comprises 16 residues. This chain's CDR3 is CAFSSQGSAYNSPLHF. In nucleotides, the CDR3 is TGTGCCTTTAGCTCACAGGGTAGCGCCTATAATTCACCCCTCCACTTT.

This chain connects TRBV27 to TRBJ2-6; TRBD1 matches 9 bases. This CDR3 comprises 17 residues. In germline, CDR1 is MNHEY, CDR2 SMNVEV (reference sequence). Trimming removed 8 bases from V and 2 bases from J; junction bases left unmatched: 10. The CDR3 coding sequence is TGTGCCAGCCAGATTAGAGGGACAGGGCCTGGGGCCAACGTCCTGACTTTC. Amino acid sequence: CASQIRGTGPGANVLTF.

The rearrangement joins TRBV10-3 to TRBJ2-1; 12 bases match TRBD2. Per germline, CDR1 ENHRY and CDR2 SYGVKD. This CDR3 spans 19 amino acids. The J segment lost 0 bases and the V segment lost 3 bases, leaving 9 bases of the junction unmatched. The CDR3 DNA is TGTGCCATCAGTGAAAAAACTAGCGGGAGGCCCAGCTCCTACAATGAGCAGTTCTTC. It specifies CAISEKTSGRPSSYNEQFF.

The chain uses TRBV20-1 and TRBJ1-2; D perhaps matches TRBD1 (6 bases). The V end lost 3 bases, the J end lost 6 bases, and 20 bases lay between the germline ends. The CDR3 runs to 15 residues. Germline V gene data show CDR1 as DFQATT and CDR2 as SNEGSKA (reference sequence). CDR3 region: CSASFQPFGGDGYTF. In nucleotides, the CDR3 is TGCAGTGCTAGTTTCCAGCCGTTCGGGGGCGATGGCTACACCTTC.

The J gene is TRBJ1-6, the V gene TRBV6-5; 7 nucleotides match TRBD1. V trimming: 5 bases; J trimming: 7 bases; junction bases outside the gene matches: 8. The CDR3 runs 15 residues. Germline values: CDR1 MNHEY, CDR2 SVGAGI. This chain's CDR3 is CASSISGTANSPLHF. CDR3 DNA sequence: TGTGCCAGCAGTATTTCCGGGACAGCAAATTCACCCCTCCACTTT.

In this sample, this clone turned up a few times. The rearrangement joins TRBV5-1 to TRBJ2-2, with TRBD1 as a possible D gene (6 bases). Deletions cut 2 bases from V and 2 bases from J, with 10 bases between. Germline assignment: CDR1 SGHRS and CDR2 YFSETQ. The CDR3 loop spans 15 amino acids. Here the CDR3 DNA reads TGCGCCAGCAGCTTTGGGACAACCAACACCGGGGAGCTGTTTTTT. Translating it yields CASSFGTTNTGELFF.

The V call is TRBV7-9, the J call TRBJ2-6; D might be TRBD2 (5 bases). Trimming took 2 bases from V and 0 from J, leaving 11 bases between them. The germline V gene encodes CDR1 SEHNR and CDR2 FQNEAQ (reference sequence). The CDR3 is made up of 17 amino acids. CDR3 nucleotide sequence: TGTGCCAGCAGCTTACTCACTAGTTCCTCTGGGGCCAACGTCCTGACTTTC. Residues: CASSLLTSSSGANVLTF.

This clone was counted only a few times. The chain combines TRBV7-2 with TRBJ2-1; 12 bases match TRBD2. The CDR3 totals 15 residues. The germline CDR1 and CDR2 sequences are SGHTA and FQGNSA. The J segment lost 4 bases and the V segment lost 5 bases, leaving 3 bases of the junction unmatched. The DNA of the CDR3 is TGTGCCAGCAGCCAGACTAGCGGGAGTTACAATGAGCAGTTCTTC. Translated: CASSQTSGSYNEQFF.

The rearrangement joins TRBV7-2 to TRBJ1-4, with D possibly matching TRBD1 (6 bases). CDR1 and CDR2 from the germline V gene are SGHTA and FQGNSA. The CDR3 extends over 15 amino acids. V was shortened by 2 bases and J by 8 bases, with 15 bases between the two germline ends. The CDR3, as DNA: TGTGCCAGCAGCTTATTCAGGGGTACAGGAGAAAAACTGTTTTTT. It encodes CASSLFRGTGEKLFF.

The rearrangement links TRBV11-2 to TRBJ2-5; the D is unclear. Per germline, CDR1 SGHAT and CDR2 FQNNGV. This CDR3 is built from 15 residues. Trimming cost V 0 bases and J 7 bases, with 15 bases left between them. CDR3: CASSLDIQARGTQYF. CDR3 DNA: TGTGCCAGCAGCTTAGACATTCAGGCAAGAGGGACCCAGTACTTC.

A single count supports this clone. As DNA, the CDR3 is TGCGCCAGCAGCTTGGGGGACAGAAACACAGATACGCAGTATTTT. This encodes CASSLGDRNTDTQYF. This sequence joins TRBV5-1 and TRBJ2-3; TRBD1 agrees at 7 bases. This CDR3 region has 15 residues. Germline V gene data show CDR1 as SGHRS and CDR2 as YFSETQ. With V trimmed by 0 bases and J by 2 bases, 3 bases remained unmatched.

Only one count was recorded for this clone. This chain joins TRBV19 and TRBJ1-6; D is perhaps TRBD1 (5 bases). Trimming shortened V by 9 bases and J by 7 bases, and 10 bases separated the two germline ends. Looked up from germline, CDR1 is LNHDA and CDR2 is SQIVND (reference sequence). This CDR3 is 12 amino acids long. DNA of the CDR3: TGTGCCAGCGGGACTTTCAATTCACCCCTCCACTTT. This gives the protein CASGTFNSPLHF. The complete variable domain, with remaining parts taken from reference TRBV19 and TRBJ1-6, reads DGGITQSPKYLFRKEGQNVTLSCEQNLNHDAMYWYRQDPGQGLRLIYYSQIVNDFQKGDIAEGYSVSREKKESFPLTVTSAQKNPTAFYLCASGTFNSPLHFGNGTRLTVT.

This CDR3 reads CASSFIADTQYF. The CDR3 DNA follows: TGCGCCAGCAGCTTTATCGCGGATACGCAGTATTTT. The V gene is TRBV5-1, the J gene TRBJ2-3; D ambiguous. The length of the CDR3 is 12 residues. V shed 2 bases and J shed 6 bases, with 7 bases lying between them. Germline CDR1 SGHRS, CDR2 YFSETQ.